The clone carrying this T cell receptor beta chain showed up just a few times. The antigen remains undetermined. The study reverse transcribed the entire isolated RNA, so it sequenced expressed TCRB transcripts. Sequencing used immunoSEQ multiplex PCR; TCRdb keeps in-frame clones, though not all of them. The sample gives more than 300,000 clones, around 8.5% of which show up once; approximately 1% is in the top ten. The data were taken from a study of beta chain features in type 1 diabetes. Study-wide points: Using cDNA template may skew counts toward highly expressing activated cells. The study found moderately but significantly shorter TCRB CDR3s in all four CD4+ subsets of Type 1 diabetes patients.

Germline V CDR1 and CDR2: SGHRS, YFSETQ. The CDR3 is made up of 15 amino acids. V trimming: 0 bases; J trimming: 6 bases; junction bases outside the gene matches: 9. Sequencing was done on a sample of central memory CD4+ T cells from blood. V gene TRBV5-1 combines with J gene TRBJ2-7; 7 nucleotides line up with TRBD2. The receptor was derived from a man aged 30 to 39 with type 1 diabetes. CDR3 protein: CASSLGPGGLREQYF. CDR3 bases: TGCGCCAGCAGCTTGGGTCCGGGAGGACTTCGCGAGCAGTACTTC.